This record concerns one TCR beta chain sequence. Antigen: not known. This sample is part of a study of Ad26.COV2.S vaccination and SARS-CoV-2 variants. Using immunoSEQ multiplex PCR, the repertoire was profiled, and TCRdb retains in-frame clones only, with some absent. The sample carries a few hundred thousand clones, about nine tenths recorded once. Treatment described: 15 to 20 received Ad26.COV2.S at low or high dose, single or two shots; several received placebo; per-sample allocation not given. The samples were gathered on day 63 after the first injection of vaccine or placebo. Expressing Wuhan-strain SARS-CoV-2 spike, an Ad26 vector served as the vaccine. Findings of the study overall: Across vaccine and placebo recipients, the breadth of non-spike TCRs was similar. Vaccine recipients showed a spike-specific TCR breadth that was higher than in placebo recipients. Analyses that measured TCR breadth and depth may have underestimated total T cell responses.

The sequencing here drew on peripheral blood, taken in a trial of Ad26.COV2.S vaccine versus placebo. The sequence was obtained from a person aged 18-60 years who received the Ad26.COV2.S COVID-19 vaccine or a placebo.

CDR3 DNA: TGTGCCAGCAGCTTAGGTCATCTGTGGGGGAGAAACACCATATATTTT. This codes for CASSLGHLWGRNTIYF. The chain couples TRBV7-2 to TRBJ1-3; perhaps TRBD1 as D (5 bases). Germline V gene sequence: CDR1 SGHTA, CDR2 FQGNSA. The CDR3 runs to 16 residues. Trimming removed 1 base from V and 5 bases from J, with 15 bases in between. Combining the CDR3 with reference TRBV7-2 and TRBJ1-3 gives the whole variable domain GAGVSQSPSNKVTEKGKDVELRCDPISGHTALYWYRQSLGQGLEFLIYFQGNSAPDKSGLPSDRFSAERTGGSVSTLTIQRTQQEDSAVYLCASSLGHLWGRNTIYFGEGSWLTVV.